This TCR beta chain comes out of a study of cytomegalovirus exposure and HLA in healthy donors. This CDR3 has 15 residues. V gave up 7 bases and J gave up 0 bases, with 14 bases separating them. Germline CDR1 reads MRHNA; CDR2 reads SNTAGT. Nominally healthy donors were sampled, though unrecorded immune exposures were likely. The PCR used 60 Vbeta and 13 Jbeta primers. Assay used: immunoSEQ multiplex PCR; TCRdb lists only in-frame clones, some missing. This sample has a few hundred thousand clones, with about 83% found just once. Findings and caveats of the study: The CMV antigen specificity of a few CMV-associated chains was confirmed through in vitro analysis. As immune exposure information, only CMV serostatus was available.

With regard to this clone: The antigen is undetermined.

Sequences were obtained from PBMCs. V gene TRBV6-4 combines with J gene TRBJ2-3; possible D gene TRBD2, 7 bases. This clonotype was sampled from a girl aged 5-17 years in good health and CMV-seronegative. The CDR3 spells CASIFRGASTDTQYF. CDR3 sequence (DNA): TGTGCCAGCATTTTTCGGGGGGCTAGCACAGATACGCAGTATTTT.